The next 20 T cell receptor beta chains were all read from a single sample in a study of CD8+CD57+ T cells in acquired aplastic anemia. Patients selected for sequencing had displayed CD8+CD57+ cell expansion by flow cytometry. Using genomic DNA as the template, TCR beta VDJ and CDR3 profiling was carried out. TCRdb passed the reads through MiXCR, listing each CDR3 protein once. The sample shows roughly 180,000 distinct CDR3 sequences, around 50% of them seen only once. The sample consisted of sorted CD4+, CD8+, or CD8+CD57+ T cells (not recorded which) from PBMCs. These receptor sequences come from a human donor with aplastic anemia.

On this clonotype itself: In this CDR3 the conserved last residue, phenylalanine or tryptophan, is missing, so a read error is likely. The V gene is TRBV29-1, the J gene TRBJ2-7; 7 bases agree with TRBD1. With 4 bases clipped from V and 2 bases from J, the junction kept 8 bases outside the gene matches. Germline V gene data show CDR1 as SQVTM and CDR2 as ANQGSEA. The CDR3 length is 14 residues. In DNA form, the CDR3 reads TGCAGCGTTGTAATGGCAGGGGGTACCTACGAGCAGTACTCC. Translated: CSVVMAGGTYEQYS.

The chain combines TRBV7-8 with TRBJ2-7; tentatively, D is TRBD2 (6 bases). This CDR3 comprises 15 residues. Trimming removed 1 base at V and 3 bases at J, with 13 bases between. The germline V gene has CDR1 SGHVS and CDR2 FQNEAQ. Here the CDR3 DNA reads TGTGCCAGCAGCTTAGGGAGGGGCGGCAGCTACGAGCAGTACTTC. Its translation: CASSLGRGGSYEQYF.

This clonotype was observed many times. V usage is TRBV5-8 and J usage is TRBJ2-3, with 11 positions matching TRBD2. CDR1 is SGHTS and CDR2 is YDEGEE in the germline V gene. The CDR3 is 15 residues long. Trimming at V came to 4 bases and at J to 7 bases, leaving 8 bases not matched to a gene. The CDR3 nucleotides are TGTGCCAGCAGCCTTAGCGGGGGGGCCATGTATACGCAGTATTTT. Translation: CASSLSGGAMYTQYF.

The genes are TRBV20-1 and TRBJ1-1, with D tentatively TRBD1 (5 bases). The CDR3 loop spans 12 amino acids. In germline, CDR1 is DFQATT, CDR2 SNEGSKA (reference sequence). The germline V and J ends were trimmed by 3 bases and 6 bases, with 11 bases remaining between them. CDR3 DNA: TGCAGTGCTAGTAGGGGCGTGCCTGAAGCTTTCTTT. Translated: CSASRGVPEAFF.

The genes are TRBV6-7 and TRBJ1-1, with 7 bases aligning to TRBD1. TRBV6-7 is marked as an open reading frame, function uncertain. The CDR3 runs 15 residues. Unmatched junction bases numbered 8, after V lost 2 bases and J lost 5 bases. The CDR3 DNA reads TGTGCCAGCAGTTACACAGGGGTTTCGGTAACTGAAGCTTTCTTT. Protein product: CASSYTGVSVTEAFF.

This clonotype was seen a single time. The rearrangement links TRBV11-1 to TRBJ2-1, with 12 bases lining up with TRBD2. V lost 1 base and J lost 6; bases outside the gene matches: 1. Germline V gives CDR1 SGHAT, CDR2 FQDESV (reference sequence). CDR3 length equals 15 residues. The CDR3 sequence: CASSLELAGGNEQFF. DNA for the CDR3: TGTGCCAGCAGCTTAGAACTAGCGGGAGGCAATGAGCAGTTCTTC.

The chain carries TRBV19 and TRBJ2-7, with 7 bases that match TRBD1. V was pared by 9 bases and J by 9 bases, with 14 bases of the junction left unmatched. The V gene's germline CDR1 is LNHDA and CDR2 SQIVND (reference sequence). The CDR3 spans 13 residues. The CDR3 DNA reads TGTGCCAGCAGAGAGGGGGCTCTCTCGGGGCAGTACTTC. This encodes CASREGALSGQYF. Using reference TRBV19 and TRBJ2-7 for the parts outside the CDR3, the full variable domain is DGGITQSPKYLFRKEGQNVTLSCEQNLNHDAMYWYRQDPGQGLRLIYYSQIVNDFQKGDIAEGYSVSREKKESFPLTVTSAQKNPTAFYLCASREGALSGQYFGPGTRLTVT.

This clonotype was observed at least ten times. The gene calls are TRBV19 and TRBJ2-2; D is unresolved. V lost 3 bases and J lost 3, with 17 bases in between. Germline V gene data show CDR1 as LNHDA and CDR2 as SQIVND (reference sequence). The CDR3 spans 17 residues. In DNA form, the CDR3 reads TGTGCCAGTAGTATCCTAGGCCCACCGAAAGACACCGGGGAGCTGTTTTTT. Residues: CASSILGPPKDTGELFF.

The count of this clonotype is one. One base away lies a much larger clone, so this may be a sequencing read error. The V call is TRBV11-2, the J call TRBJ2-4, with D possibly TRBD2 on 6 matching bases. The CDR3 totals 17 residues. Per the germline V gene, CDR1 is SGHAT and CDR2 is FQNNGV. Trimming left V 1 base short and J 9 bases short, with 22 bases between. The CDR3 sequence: CASSLAGTPPSESIQYF. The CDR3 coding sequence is TGTGCCAGCAGCTTAGCCGGGACTCCTCCTTCGGAAAGCATTCAGTACTTC.

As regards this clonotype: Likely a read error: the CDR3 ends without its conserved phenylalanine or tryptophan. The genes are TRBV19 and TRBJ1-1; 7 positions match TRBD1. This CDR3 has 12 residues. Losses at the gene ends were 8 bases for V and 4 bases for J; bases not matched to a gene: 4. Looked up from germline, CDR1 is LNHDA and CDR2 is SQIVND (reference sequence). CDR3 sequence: CASRQGSTEAFL. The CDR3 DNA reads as TGTGCCAGTCGACAGGGATCCACTGAAGCTTTCTTG.

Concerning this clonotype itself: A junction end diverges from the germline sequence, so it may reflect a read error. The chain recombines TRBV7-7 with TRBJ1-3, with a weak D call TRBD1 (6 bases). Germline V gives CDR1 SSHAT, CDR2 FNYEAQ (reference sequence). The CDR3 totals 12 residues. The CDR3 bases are TGTGCCAGCAGATTTGACCCGCTTCGGGGGCATTTT. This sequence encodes CASRFDPLRGHF. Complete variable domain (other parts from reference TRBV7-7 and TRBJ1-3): GAGVSQSPRYKVTKRGQDVTLRCDPISSHATLYWYQQALGQGPEFLTYFNYEAQPDKSGLPSDRFSAERPEGSISTLTIQRTEQRDSAMYRCASRFDPLRGHFGEGSWLTVV.

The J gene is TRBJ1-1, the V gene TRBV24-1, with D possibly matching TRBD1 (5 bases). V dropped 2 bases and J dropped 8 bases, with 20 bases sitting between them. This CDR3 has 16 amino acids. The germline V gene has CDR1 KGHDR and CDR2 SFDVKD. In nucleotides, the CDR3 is TGTGCCACCAGTGATTCCGGCGGGGGTCCTATCGCCGAAGCTTTCTTT. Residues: CATSDSGGGPIAEAFF.

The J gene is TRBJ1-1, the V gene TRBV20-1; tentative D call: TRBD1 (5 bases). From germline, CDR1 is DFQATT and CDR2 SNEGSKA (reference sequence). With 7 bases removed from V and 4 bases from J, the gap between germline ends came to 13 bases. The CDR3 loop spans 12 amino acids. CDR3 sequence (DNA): TGCAGTGTCCGCGGACAACGCACTGAAGCTTTCTTT. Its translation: CSVRGQRTEAFF.

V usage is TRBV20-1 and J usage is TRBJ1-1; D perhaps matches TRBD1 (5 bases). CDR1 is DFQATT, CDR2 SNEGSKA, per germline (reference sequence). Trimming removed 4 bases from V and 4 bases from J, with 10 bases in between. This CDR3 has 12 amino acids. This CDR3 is CSAIPGTTEAFF. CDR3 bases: TGCAGTGCTATCCCCGGGACCACTGAAGCTTTCTTT.

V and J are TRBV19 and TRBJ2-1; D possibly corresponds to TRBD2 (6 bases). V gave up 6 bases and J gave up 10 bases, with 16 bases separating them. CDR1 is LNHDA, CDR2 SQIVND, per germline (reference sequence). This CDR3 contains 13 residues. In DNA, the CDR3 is TGTGCCAGTAGCTCCCCGAGCGGGCACGAGCAGTTCTTC. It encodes CASSSPSGHEQFF.

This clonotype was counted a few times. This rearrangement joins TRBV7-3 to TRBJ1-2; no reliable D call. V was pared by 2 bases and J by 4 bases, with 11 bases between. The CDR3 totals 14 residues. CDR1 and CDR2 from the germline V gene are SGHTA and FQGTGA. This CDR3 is CASSLSVQAYGYTF. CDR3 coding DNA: TGTGCCAGCAGCTTATCGGTGCAGGCCTATGGCTACACCTTC.

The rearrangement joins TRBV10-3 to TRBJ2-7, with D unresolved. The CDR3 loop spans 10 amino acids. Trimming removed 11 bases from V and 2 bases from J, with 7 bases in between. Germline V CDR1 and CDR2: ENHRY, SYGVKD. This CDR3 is CAAAAYEQYF. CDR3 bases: TGTGCCGCCGCGGCCTACGAGCAGTACTTC.

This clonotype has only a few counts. The CDR3 here is CSVESSAGETQYF. The CDR3 DNA reads as TGCAGCGTTGAATCGAGCGCGGGAGAGACCCAGTACTTC. The V and J genes are TRBV29-1 and TRBJ2-5; tentatively, D is TRBD2 (5 bases). V lost 2 bases and J 4 bases, leaving 11 bases between the germline ends. This CDR3 contains 13 residues. Germline loops: CDR1 SQVTM, CDR2 ANQGSEA. Full variable domain (missing parts from reference TRBV29-1 and TRBJ2-5): SAVISQKPSRDICQRGTSLTIQCQVDSQVTMMFWYRQQPGQSLTLIATANQGSEATYESGFVIDKFPISRPNLTFSTLTVSNMSPEDSSIYLCSVESSAGETQYFGPGTRLLVL.

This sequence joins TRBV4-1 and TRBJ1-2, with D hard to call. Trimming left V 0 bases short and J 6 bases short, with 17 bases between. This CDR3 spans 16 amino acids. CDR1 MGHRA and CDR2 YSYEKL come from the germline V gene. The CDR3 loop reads CASSQDRVGIRDGYTF. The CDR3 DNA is TGCGCCAGCAGCCAAGATCGGGTTGGGATCCGAGATGGCTACACCTTC.

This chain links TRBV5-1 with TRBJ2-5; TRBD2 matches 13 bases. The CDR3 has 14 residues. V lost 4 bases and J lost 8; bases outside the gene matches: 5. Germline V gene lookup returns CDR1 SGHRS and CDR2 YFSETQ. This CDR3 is CASSPGTSGKTQYF. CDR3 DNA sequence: TGCGCCAGCAGCCCGGGGACTAGCGGGAAAACCCAGTACTTC. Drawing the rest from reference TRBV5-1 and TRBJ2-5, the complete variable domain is KAGVTQTPRYLIKTRGQQVTLSCSPISGHRSVSWYQQTPGQGLQFLFEYFSETQRNKGNFPGRFSGRQFSNSRSEMNVSTLELGDSALYLCASSPGTSGKTQYFGPGTRLLVL.